Each of the 27 T cell receptor beta chains below was sequenced from the same sample in a study of blood T cells in healthy people across ages. PCR was performed a second time for roughly 7 to 12 cycles using a sample-barcoded 5' primer and a J-beta primer mix. TCRdb re-called the 5' RACE reads with MiXCR, one entry per CDR3 protein. The sample includes roughly 1,800,000 distinct CDR3 sequences, around half of them seen just once. Material: blood. The receptor set was obtained from a woman in her thirties or forties in good health.

This clonotype turned up a few times. The chain carries TRBV29-1 and TRBJ1-2, with TRBD1 matching over 7 bases. V was pared by 3 bases and J by 8 bases, with 3 bases of the junction left unmatched. Germline assignment: CDR1 SQVTM and CDR2 ANQGSEA. The CDR3 is 11 residues long. The CDR3 is CSVEVGGGYTF. CDR3 bases: TGCAGCGTTGAGGTAGGGGGCGGCTACACCTTC.

V and J are TRBV7-2 and TRBJ2-1, with 9 nucleotides matching TRBD2. V lost 0 bases, J lost 9 bases, and 9 bases stayed unmatched. The CDR3 is made up of 16 amino acids. CDR1 and CDR2 from the germline V gene are SGHTA and FQGNSA. The CDR3 protein is CASSLASAGGQSEQFF. In nucleotides, the CDR3 is TGTGCCAGCAGCTTAGCGAGTGCGGGGGGGCAATCTGAGCAGTTCTTC.

The chain recombines TRBV20-1 with TRBJ2-3, with D maybe TRBD1 (6 bases). Trimming stripped 6 bases from V and 3 bases from J, with 19 bases between. CDR1 and CDR2 (germline): DFQATT, SNEGSKA (reference sequence). The CDR3 has 15 amino acids. The CDR3 sequence: CSAPNRAGETDTQYF. The CDR3 nucleotides are TGCAGTGCGCCAAATCGGGCAGGGGAGACAGATACGCAGTATTTT.

This clonotype was picked up one time. The rearrangement joins TRBV6-7 to TRBJ2-7; possibly TRBD1 for D (5 bases). Being an ORF, TRBV6-7 has a function that is uncertain. The CDR3 contains 15 residues. The germline V and J ends were trimmed by 0 bases and 2 bases, with 11 bases remaining between them. CDR3 sequence: CASSYSGQNPYEQYF. CDR3 bases: TGTGCCAGCAGTTACTCAGGACAAAACCCCTACGAGCAGTACTTC.

The chain uses TRBV6-4 and TRBJ1-2, with no clear D. CDR1 is MRHNA, CDR2 SNTAGT, per germline. Between the trimmed V and J ends, which lost 5 bases and 4 bases, there was a span of 14 bases. The CDR3 consists of 14 residues. CDR3 bases: TGTGCCAGCAGTCCCAACCACGATACCTATGGCTACACCTTC. This encodes CASSPNHDTYGYTF.

The chain has TRBV6-5 and TRBJ1-1; TRBD1 is a possible D gene (6 bases). CDR1 is MNHEY, CDR2 SVGAGI, per germline. The CDR3 spans 12 residues. The V gene lost 6 bases and the J gene lost 7 bases, with 12 bases spanning the gap. The DNA of the CDR3 is TGTGCCAGCAGCCGAGGGGGACATGAAGCTTTCTTT. Translation: CASSRGGHEAFF.

This clonotype was seen only a few times. The chain couples TRBV6-5 to TRBJ1-5, with 10 bases matching TRBD1. The CDR3 spans 15 residues. The J segment lost 4 bases and the V segment lost 5 bases, leaving 5 bases of the junction unmatched. CDR1 MNHEY and CDR2 SVGAGI come from the germline V gene. The CDR3 loop reads CASSRDRGRNQPQHF. Here the CDR3 DNA reads TGTGCCAGCAGTCGCGACAGGGGGCGGAATCAGCCCCAGCATTTT.

This clonotype has more than one count but fewer than ten. The rearrangement links TRBV11-2 to TRBJ2-3; D gene unclear. Trimming pared 5 bases from V and 2 bases from J, leaving 11 bases between. Per germline, CDR1 SGHAT and CDR2 FQNNGV. The CDR3 is made up of 14 amino acids. In DNA, the CDR3 is TGTGCCAGCAGCCACCCACAATTCACAGATACGCAGTATTTT. This codes for CASSHPQFTDTQYF.

With regard to this clonotype: Given a much more abundant clone one base away, this may be a read error. The chain employs TRBV28 and TRBJ2-7, with a possible D match to TRBD1 (5 bases). The J call may not be correct, given that the DNA end is closer to TRBJ2-1. Germline lookup yields CDR1 MDHEN and CDR2 SYDVKM. The CDR3 covers 12 residues. Here the CDR3 reads CASTGPSYEQFF. The CDR3 bases are TGTGCCAGCACAGGGCCCTCCTACGAGCAGTTCTTC.

This clonotype turned up a few times. The chain carries TRBV3-1 and TRBJ2-1; D is perhaps TRBD2 (6 bases). CDR3 length equals 13 residues. The germline V and J ends were trimmed by 2 bases and 9 bases, with 11 bases remaining between them. The germline gives CDR1 LGHDT, CDR2 YNNKEL (reference sequence). CDR3 in DNA: TGTGCCAGCAGCCAATGGCGGGGAGTTGAGCAGTTCTTC. Its translation is CASSQWRGVEQFF.

This chain joins TRBV6-6 and TRBJ2-3; 10 bases line up with TRBD1. The CDR3 covers 17 residues. Trimming removed 7 bases from V and 4 bases from J; junction bases left unmatched: 14. Germline-derived CDR1 and CDR2 are MNHNY and SVGAGI (reference sequence). The CDR3 DNA reads as TGTGCCAGCACATTAATCCCGGGACAGGGGTTCCCAGATACGCAGTATTTT. Its protein is CASTLIPGQGFPDTQYF.

This chain uses TRBV7-9 with TRBJ2-6; 9 bases map to TRBD1. The CDR3 loop spans 16 amino acids. From germline, CDR1 is SEHNR and CDR2 FQNEAQ (reference sequence). Losses at the gene ends were 5 bases for V and 4 bases for J; bases not matched to a gene: 6. Written as DNA, the CDR3 is TGTGCCAGCAGCCGAATACAGGGGGCCGGGGCCAACGTCCTGACTTTC. Protein: CASSRIQGAGANVLTF.

V usage is TRBV7-9 and J usage is TRBJ1-1; the D is unclear. The CDR3 runs 14 residues. Germline V gene lookup returns CDR1 SEHNR and CDR2 FQNEAQ (reference sequence). With 7 bases removed from V and 1 base from J, the gap between germline ends came to 13 bases. The CDR3 DNA reads TGTGCCAGCACCCTGAGGACGGGGAACACTGAAGCTTTCTTT. Its translation is CASTLRTGNTEAFF.

The sample holds a few counts of this clonotype. The genes are TRBV4-2 and TRBJ1-4, with 10 bases lining up with TRBD1. The ends lost 0 bases at V and 7 bases at J; junction bases unmatched: 5. This CDR3 spans 16 amino acids. Germline CDR1 and CDR2: LGHNA and YNFKEQ. The CDR3 DNA reads TGTGCCAGCAGCCAAGATTCCGGGACAGGGGTTGAAAAACTGTTTTTT. It is translated as CASSQDSGTGVEKLFF.

The rearrangement uses TRBV20-1 and TRBJ2-1; 9 bases are a match to TRBD2. V gave up 3 bases and J gave up 6 bases; unmatched junction bases: 6. This CDR3 is built from 14 residues. In germline, CDR1 is DFQATT, CDR2 SNEGSKA (reference sequence). The CDR3 protein is CSARILAGPNEQFF. The CDR3 DNA sequence: TGCAGTGCTAGGATTCTAGCGGGACCCAATGAGCAGTTCTTC.

The J gene is TRBJ2-3, the V gene TRBV5-1, with no clear D. The CDR3 length is 14 residues. Between the trimmed V and J ends, which lost 3 bases and 2 bases, there was a span of 10 bases. Germline lookup yields CDR1 SGHRS and CDR2 YFSETQ. The CDR3 DNA reads as TGCGCCAGCAGCTCCAGGAGTCCCACAGATACGCAGTATTTT. This gives the protein CASSSRSPTDTQYF.

V and J are TRBV5-1 and TRBJ2-3, with TRBD2 identical over 9 bases. There are 18 residues in the CDR3. V shed 4 bases, J shed 2 bases, and the junction held 14 bases outside the gene matches. CDR1 SGHRS and CDR2 YFSETQ come from the germline V gene. Here the CDR3 reads CASSPGLAGPPITDTQYF. DNA for the CDR3: TGCGCCAGCAGCCCGGGGCTAGCGGGGCCACCCATCACAGATACGCAGTATTTT.

A word on this clonotype: A much more abundant neighbour one base away suggests this may be a read error. V usage is TRBV28 and J usage is TRBJ1-1; D unclear. V lost 5 bases to trimming and J lost 0 bases, with 4 bases between them. The CDR3 consists of 12 residues. The germline CDR1 and CDR2 sequences are MDHEN and SYDVKM. This CDR3 reads CASSTVNTEAFF. In DNA, the CDR3 is TGTGCCAGCAGTACAGTGAACACTGAAGCTTTCTTT.

V gene TRBV7-6 combines with J gene TRBJ2-7; 11 bases match TRBD2. The J call may be wrong; the DNA end is better matched by TRBJ2-5. Germline V gives CDR1 SGHVS, CDR2 FNYEAQ. The CDR3 consists of 18 residues. CDR3 nucleotide sequence: TGTGCCAGCAGCTTAGTGCCTTTGGCTAGCGGGGGGAAAGAGACCCAGTACTTC. This translates into CASSLVPLASGGKETQYF.

The chain links TRBV20-1 to TRBJ2-1, with 9 bases lining up with TRBD2. Germline values: CDR1 DFQATT, CDR2 SNEGSKA (reference sequence). This CDR3 has 14 amino acids. The V gene end was trimmed by 6 bases and the J gene end by 7 bases; junction bases not matched to a gene: 10. DNA for the CDR3: TGCAGTGCCACGGGACTAGCAGTGATAAATGAGCAGTTCTTC. It encodes CSATGLAVINEQFF.

This chain joins TRBV5-1 and TRBJ2-5; D call uncertain. Gene TRBJ2-7 matches the end of the DNA better, so the J call may be wrong. CDR1 and CDR2 (germline): SGHRS, YFSETQ. This CDR3 is 12 amino acids long. Here the CDR3 DNA reads TGCGCCAGCAGCTTGGATCCAGTCGAGCAGTACTTC. Its protein is CASSLDPVEQYF.

This clonotype has just a few counts. The CDR3 protein is CASSSGGIPNEQFF. The CDR3 nucleotides are TGTGCCAGCAGCAGTGGTGGGATTCCCAATGAGCAGTTCTTC. This sequence joins TRBV9 and TRBJ2-1; no clear D gene. V was trimmed by 4 bases and J by 6 bases, leaving 14 bases between them. The germline gives CDR1 SGDLS, CDR2 YYNGEE. The CDR3 runs 14 residues.

This clonotype was observed once. V usage is TRBV7-2 and J usage is TRBJ2-4; the D gene is possibly TRBD1 (5 bases). V was clipped by 5 bases and J by 8 bases, with 19 bases between them. The CDR3 length is 15 residues. Per germline, CDR1 SGHTA and CDR2 FQGNSA. In DNA form, the CDR3 reads TGTGCCAGCAGCGCTACTGGCGGACAACTGGACATTCAGTACTTC. It specifies CASSATGGQLDIQYF.

V is TRBV11-2 and J is TRBJ1-6, with D uncertain. CDR1 SGHAT and CDR2 FQNNGV come from the germline V gene. The CDR3 covers 11 residues. Trimming removed 5 bases from V and 10 bases from J, with 6 bases in between. This CDR3 reads CASSQISPLHF. The CDR3 nucleotides read TGTGCCAGCAGCCAAATCTCACCCCTCCACTTT.

This sequence joins TRBV20-1 and TRBJ2-5, with 10 bases aligning to TRBD2. Unmatched junction bases numbered 7, after V lost 0 bases and J lost 0 bases. This CDR3 spans 17 amino acids. Germline lookup yields CDR1 DFQATT and CDR2 SNEGSKA (reference sequence). DNA of the CDR3: TGCAGTGCTAGAGATCTGGATAGCGGGGGGAACCAAGAGACCCAGTACTTC. Translation: CSARDLDSGGNQETQYF.

This clonotype occurred a few times. Mismatch with germline at one junction end may stem from a read error. V is TRBV6-6 and J is TRBJ2-1, with D perhaps TRBD2 (6 bases). Looked up from germline, CDR1 is MNHNY and CDR2 is SVGAGI (reference sequence). This CDR3 has 15 amino acids. CDR3 residues: CASSTYGGSSNEQFF. CDR3 coding DNA: TGTGCCAGCAGTACCTACGGGGGATCCTCCAATGAGCAGTTCTTC.

The rearrangement links TRBV6-2 or TRBV6-3 to TRBJ1-2, with D hard to call. Germline V gene data show CDR1 as MNHEY and CDR2 as SVGEGT. This CDR3 region has 14 residues. Trimming pared 8 bases from V and 0 bases from J, leaving 13 bases between. CDR3 amino acids: CASGRRRSNYGYTF. DNA for the CDR3: TGTGCCAGCGGCAGACGTCGATCTAACTATGGCTACACCTTC.